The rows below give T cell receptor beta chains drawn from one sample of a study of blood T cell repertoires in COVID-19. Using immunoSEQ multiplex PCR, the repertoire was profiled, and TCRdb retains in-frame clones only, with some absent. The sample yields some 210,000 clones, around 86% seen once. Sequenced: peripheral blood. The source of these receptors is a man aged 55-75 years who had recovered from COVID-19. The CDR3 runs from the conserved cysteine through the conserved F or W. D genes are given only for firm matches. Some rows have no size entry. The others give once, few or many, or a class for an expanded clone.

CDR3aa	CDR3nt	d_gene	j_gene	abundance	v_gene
CASRRNGQQETQYF	TGTGCCAGCAGAAGGAATGGACAGCAAGAGACCCAGTACTTC	.	TRBJ2-5	.	TRBV7-9
CASSSRQGGYGYTF	TGCGCCAGCAGCTCCAGACAGGGTGGGTATGGCTACACCTTC	TRBD1	TRBJ1-2	.	TRBV5-1
CASSLYTGHNQPQHF	TGTGCCAGCAGTTTGTACACAGGGCATAATCAGCCCCAGCATTTT	.	TRBJ1-5	.	TRBV28
CATKGGKGNTGELFF	TGTGCCACCAAAGGCGGGAAAGGGAACACCGGGGAGCTGTTTTTT	.	TRBJ2-2	.	TRBV24-1
CASSQLTGAPGYEQYF	TGTGCCAGCAGCCAACTAACAGGGGCCCCCGGGTACGAGCAGTACTTC	TRBD1	TRBJ2-7	.	TRBV3-1/TRBV3-2
CAQPGDSSYEQYF	TGTGCCCAGCCCGGGGATTCCTCCTACGAGCAGTACTTC	.	TRBJ2-7	.	TRBV7-3
CASSLEGGITEAFF	TGTGCCAGCAGCTTAGAAGGGGGTATCACTGAAGCTTTCTTT	.	TRBJ1-1	few	TRBV7-9
CASSADRSDSPLHF	TGTGCCAGCAGTGCAGACAGAAGCGACTCACCCCTCCACTTT	.	TRBJ1-6	.	TRBV2
CASSTWTGASYNEQFF	TGTGCCAGTAGTACCTGGACAGGAGCCTCCTACAATGAGCAGTTCTTC	TRBD1	TRBJ2-1	.	TRBV19
CSASRAGSSYEQYF	TGCAGTGCTAGTAGGGCGGGGTCCTCCTACGAGCAGTACTTC	.	TRBJ2-7	.	TRBV20-1
CASSPSGGRGETQYF	TGTGCCAGCAGCCCTAGCGGGGGGCGAGGAGAGACCCAGTACTTC	TRBD2	TRBJ2-5	once	TRBV3-1/TRBV3-2
CATSDSTGDQETQYF	TGTGCCACCAGTGACTCCACAGGGGACCAAGAGACCCAGTACTTC	TRBD1	TRBJ2-5	once	TRBV24-1
CASSPRGSYEQYF	TGTGCCAGCAGCCCCAGGGGGTCCTACGAGCAGTACTTC	TRBD1	TRBJ2-7	.	TRBV7-9
CASSQLRGLAGAGEQFF	TGTGCCAGCAGTCAACTACGGGGACTAGCGGGTGCCGGTGAGCAGTTCTTC	TRBD2	TRBJ2-1	once	TRBV27
CASSQELGRQAKNIQYF	TGCGCCAGCAGCCAAGAGTTGGGCAGGCAAGCCAAAAACATTCAGTACTTC	.	TRBJ2-4	.	TRBV4-1
CASSPTHTGELFF	TGTGCCAGCAGTCCTACCCACACCGGGGAGCTGTTTTTT	.	TRBJ2-2	.	TRBV2
CATSPQGITDTQYF	TGTGCCACCAGCCCACAGGGAATCACAGATACGCAGTATTTT	.	TRBJ2-3	.	TRBV24-1